This paragraph covers one T cell receptor beta chain sequence. Antigen specificity is unknown. CDR3 length: 11 amino acids. The V gene's germline CDR1 is SGHAT and CDR2 FQDESV (reference sequence). V lost 9 bases and J 5 bases, leaving 8 bases between the germline ends. TCRdb's table, derived via immunoSEQ multiplex PCR, lists solely in-frame clones and lacks some. The sample contains about 100,000 clones, roughly 88% of which appear only once. The data derive from a study of T cell responses to AZD1222 COVID-19 vaccine. Study-wide results and caveats: Only a handful of AZD1222 recipients were seropositive at baseline. Unmutated variant regions are reportedly the target of nearly half of TCRs that are spike-specific.

The source of this sequence is an adult in good health. Sequencing was performed on peripheral blood, taken on day 0 of AZD1222 vaccination. The chain is built from TRBV11-1 and TRBJ2-1; unclear D gene. The CDR3 nucleotides are TGTGCCAGTCGGGTTCACAATGAGCAGTTCTTC. It codes for CASRVHNEQFF.